This entry concerns a single T cell receptor beta chain. The source of the sample is a study of shared clonotypes between healthy human individuals. Study-level background: The donor pool was made up of two women and a few men aged 18 to 49.

Only CD45RO-negative cells positively selected for CCR7 counted as naive CD8 cells, so terminally differentiated effector memory CD45RA+ cells were excluded. CDR3 length: 14 amino acids. V lost 5 bases and J 5 bases, leaving 13 bases between the germline ends. CDR1 and CDR2 from the germline V gene are SGHNT and YENEEA. For each subset, genomic DNA was distributed in equal portions over several immunoSEQ plates. TCRdb's copy holds only in-frame clones and misses some; the assay was immunoSEQ multiplex PCR. The sample records hundreds of thousands of clones, more than 95% being singletons. Sequenced: naive CD8+ T cells sorted from blood. This clonotype was obtained from a man under 40 in good health. This chain joins TRBV11-3 and TRBJ2-1; D unresolved. In DNA, the CDR3 is TGTGCCAGCAGCCCACCCCCGGATGACAATGAGCAGTTCTTC. The encoded protein is CASSPPPDDNEQFF.